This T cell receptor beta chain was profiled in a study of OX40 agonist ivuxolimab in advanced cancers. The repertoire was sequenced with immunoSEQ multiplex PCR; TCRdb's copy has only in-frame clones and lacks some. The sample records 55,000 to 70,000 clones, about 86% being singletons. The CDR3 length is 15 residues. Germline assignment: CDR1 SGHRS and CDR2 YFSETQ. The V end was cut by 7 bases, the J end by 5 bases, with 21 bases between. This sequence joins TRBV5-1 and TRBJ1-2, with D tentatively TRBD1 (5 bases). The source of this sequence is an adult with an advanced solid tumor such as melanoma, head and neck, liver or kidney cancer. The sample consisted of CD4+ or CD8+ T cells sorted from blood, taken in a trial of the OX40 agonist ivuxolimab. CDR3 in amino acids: CASSPEGTVDYGYTF. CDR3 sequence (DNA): TGCGCCAGCTCTCCGGAGGGGACGGTAGATTATGGCTACACCTTC.